Each of the 26 T cell receptor beta chains below was sequenced from the same sample in a study of monozygotic twins with inflammatory bowel disease. For each CDR3 protein, TCRdb gives one entry from its re-call of the 5' RACE reads, without DNA. The table lists about 160,000 distinct CDR3 sequences. Sequencing was done on a sample of blood. The receptors were gathered from a human donor with ulcerative colitis or Crohn's disease, or a healthy co-twin of an affected twin (not recorded which).

This chain connects TRBV28 to TRBJ2-1; as DNA is missing, the TRBD2 call by TCRdb cannot be tested. CDR1 and CDR2 from the germline V gene are MDHEN and SYDVKM. This CDR3 has 19 residues. CDR3 sequence: CASSYPGLAGVVAYNEQFF.

The CDR3 sequence is CASSQEGGGIQETQYF. The chain employs TRBV3-1 and TRBJ2-5; TCRdb reports TRBD2, a call that lacks DNA to check it against. The length of the CDR3 is 16 residues. Germline V gives CDR1 LGHDT, CDR2 YNNKEL (reference sequence).

The CDR3 region is CSARDSGKNEAFF. The V gene is TRBV20-1, the J gene TRBJ1-1; TCRdb returns TRBD1, unconfirmable since there is no DNA. This CDR3 is 13 amino acids long. CDR1 and CDR2 from the germline V gene are DFQATT and SNEGSKA (reference sequence).

The V and J genes are TRBV7-3 and TRBJ2-1; the D gene TCRdb calls, TRBD1, cannot be checked with no DNA. Germline V gene sequence: CDR1 SGHTA, CDR2 FQGTGA. The CDR3 spans 15 residues. The CDR3 loop reads CASSLVQGAYNEQFF.

The chain combines TRBV6-2 or TRBV6-3 with TRBJ2-1; the TCRdb call, TRBD1, lacks DNA for checking. There are 15 residues in the CDR3. Per the germline V gene, CDR1 is MNHEY and CDR2 is SVGEGT. The CDR3 reads CASSYVTSSGNEQFF.

The V gene is TRBV9, the J gene TRBJ2-2; TCRdb's D gene call, TRBD1, goes unchecked for lack of DNA. The CDR3 is 17 residues long. From germline, CDR1 is SGDLS and CDR2 YYNGEE. This chain's CDR3 is CASSPHPRQGATGELFF.

The chain uses TRBV12-3 or TRBV12-4 and TRBJ2-3; TCRdb lists TRBD1, though no DNA is available to test this call. CDR3 size: 14 residues. The CDR3: CASSTPRGPDTQYF.

V and J are TRBV7-9 and TRBJ2-7; with no DNA, the TCRdb D assignment of TRBD1 cannot be verified. CDR1 and CDR2 from the germline V gene are SEHNR and FQNEAQ (reference sequence). The CDR3 length is 16 residues. This chain's CDR3 is CASSPSLGTSPYEQYF.

This chain uses TRBV6-2 or TRBV6-3 with TRBJ2-7. Germline V gene data show CDR1 as MNHEY and CDR2 as SVGEGT. The CDR3 is 13 residues long. CDR3 residues: CASSYGDLYEQYF.

The chain employs TRBV4-3 and TRBJ2-7; as DNA is missing, the TRBD1 call by TCRdb cannot be tested. The CDR3 has 15 amino acids. The V gene's germline CDR1 is LGHNA and CDR2 YSLEER. CDR3: CASSQIGPSSYEQYF.

This chain uses TRBV11-2 with TRBJ1-5; TCRdb's D call of TRBD1 is untestable without DNA. The CDR3 covers 20 residues. The V gene's germline CDR1 is SGHAT and CDR2 FQNNGV. CDR3 loop: CASSLPHGSAGGYSNQPQHF.

This chain links TRBV7-7 with TRBJ2-2. Germline V lookup: CDR1 SSHAT, CDR2 FNYEAQ (reference sequence). The CDR3 is 13 residues long. CDR3 region: CASSLLETGELFF.

V usage is TRBV7-2 and J usage is TRBJ2-3; the D gene TCRdb calls, TRBD1, cannot be checked with no DNA. CDR1 is SGHTA, CDR2 FQGNSA, per germline. CDR3 length: 13 residues. The CDR3 region is CATARGGTDTQYF.

The chain carries TRBV12-3 or TRBV12-4 and TRBJ1-4. The CDR3 contains 14 residues. CDR3 protein: CASTEGPAREKLFF.

V is TRBV24-1 and J is TRBJ2-2; as DNA is missing, the TRBD2 call by TCRdb cannot be tested. The CDR3 is 16 amino acids. CDR1 and CDR2 (germline): KGHDR, SFDVKD. CDR3: CATSDLGLATGGELFF.

The chain joins TRBV3-1 to TRBJ2-7; TCRdb's D call, TRBD1, is unchecked because there is no DNA. This CDR3 is 15 amino acids long. Germline V gives CDR1 LGHDT, CDR2 YNNKEL (reference sequence). This chain's CDR3 is CASSQVGGANLEQYF.

The chain combines TRBV11-2 with TRBJ2-1. The length of the CDR3 is 14 residues. Germline V gene lookup returns CDR1 SGHAT and CDR2 FQNNGV. The CDR3: CASGKRSSYNEQFF. The full variable domain, completed using reference TRBV11-2 and TRBJ2-1, is EAGVAQSPRYKIIEKRQSVAFWCNPISGHATLYWYQQILGQGPKLLIQFQNNGVVDDSQLPKDRFSAERLKGVDSTLKIQPAKLEDSAVYLCASGKRSSYNEQFFGPGTRLTVL.

The chain couples TRBV7-9 to TRBJ2-7; TCRdb reports TRBD2, a call that lacks DNA to check it against. The CDR3 runs 13 residues. Germline V gene data show CDR1 as SEHNR and CDR2 as FQNEAQ (reference sequence). The CDR3 loop reads CASGTSGSWEQYF.

V and J are TRBV7-2 and TRBJ2-4. This CDR3 comprises 13 residues. Germline-derived CDR1 and CDR2 are SGHTA and FQGNSA. CDR3 residues: CASNLGPKNIQYF.

The J gene is TRBJ2-7, the V gene TRBV18; the D call of TRBD1 rests on TCRdb alone, since no DNA is present to check it. The CDR3 extends over 16 amino acids. The germline gives CDR1 KGHSH, CDR2 LQKENI. CDR3 sequence: CASSRSVGTGANEQYF.

Here the CDR3 reads CASSLDRHNEQFF. This sequence joins TRBV7-7 and TRBJ2-1. The CDR3 is 13 residues long. Germline CDR1 SSHAT, CDR2 FNYEAQ (reference sequence).

This chain connects TRBV9 to TRBJ2-5. This CDR3 has 14 residues. Germline V lookup: CDR1 SGDLS, CDR2 YYNGEE. The CDR3: CASSVGGLQETQYF.

The J gene is TRBJ2-4, the V gene TRBV11-2; the D gene TCRdb calls, TRBD1, cannot be checked with no DNA. This CDR3 is 15 amino acids long. Germline assignment: CDR1 SGHAT and CDR2 FQNNGV. The CDR3 sequence is CASSNRQGAKNIQYF. Full variable domain (rest looked up from reference TRBV11-2 and TRBJ2-4): EAGVAQSPRYKIIEKRQSVAFWCNPISGHATLYWYQQILGQGPKLLIQFQNNGVVDDSQLPKDRFSAERLKGVDSTLKIQPAKLEDSAVYLCASSNRQGAKNIQYFGAGTRLSVL.

The gene calls are TRBV28 and TRBJ1-2; TCRdb's D call of TRBD1 is untestable without DNA. The CDR3 is 16 residues long. In germline, CDR1 is MDHEN, CDR2 SYDVKM. CDR3: CASSLQTARANYGYTF.

This chain connects TRBV12-3 or TRBV12-4 to TRBJ2-5; TCRdb names TRBD2, which stays unverified in the absence of DNA. The CDR3 covers 14 residues. CDR3 protein: CASTQGREEETQYF.

The chain carries TRBV5-1 and TRBJ2-7; TCRdb outputs TRBD1, but without DNA this stays unchecked. The germline V gene has CDR1 SGHRS and CDR2 YFSETQ. This CDR3 has 15 amino acids. CDR3 amino acids: CASSWGTPQEYEQYF.